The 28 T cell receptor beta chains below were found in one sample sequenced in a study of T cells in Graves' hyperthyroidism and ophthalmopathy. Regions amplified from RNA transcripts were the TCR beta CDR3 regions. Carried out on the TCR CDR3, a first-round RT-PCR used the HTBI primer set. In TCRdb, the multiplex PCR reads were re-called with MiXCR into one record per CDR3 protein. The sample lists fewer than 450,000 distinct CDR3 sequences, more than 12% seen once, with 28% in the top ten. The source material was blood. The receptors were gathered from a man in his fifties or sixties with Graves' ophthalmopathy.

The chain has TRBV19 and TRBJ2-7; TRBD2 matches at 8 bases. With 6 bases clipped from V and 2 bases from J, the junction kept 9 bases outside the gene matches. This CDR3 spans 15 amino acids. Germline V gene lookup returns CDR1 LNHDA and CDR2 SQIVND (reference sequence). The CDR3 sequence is CASRTSDQTPYEQYF. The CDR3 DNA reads TGTGCCAGTAGGACTAGCGACCAAACCCCCTACGAGCAGTACTTC.

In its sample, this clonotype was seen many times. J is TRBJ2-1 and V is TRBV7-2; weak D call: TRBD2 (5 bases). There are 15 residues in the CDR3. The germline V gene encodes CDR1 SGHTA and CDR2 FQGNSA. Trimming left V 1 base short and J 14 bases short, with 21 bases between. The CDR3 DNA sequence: TGTGCCAGCAGCTTAGGGACTGCTAAGATAGATGGCGAGTTCTTC. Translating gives CASSLGTAKIDGEFF. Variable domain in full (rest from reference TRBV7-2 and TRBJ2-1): GAGVSQSPSNKVTEKGKDVELRCDPISGHTALYWYRQSLGQGLEFLIYFQGNSAPDKSGLPSDRFSAERTGGSVSTLTIQRTQQEDSAVYLCASSLGTAKIDGEFFGPGTRLTVL.

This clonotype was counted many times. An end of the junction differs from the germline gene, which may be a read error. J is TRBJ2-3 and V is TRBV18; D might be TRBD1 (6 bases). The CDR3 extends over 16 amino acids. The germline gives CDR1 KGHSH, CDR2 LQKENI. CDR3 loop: CASSPSLSQGTGTQYF. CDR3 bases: TGTGCCAGCTCACCATCCCTTTCACAGGGCACAGGTACGCAGTATTTT.

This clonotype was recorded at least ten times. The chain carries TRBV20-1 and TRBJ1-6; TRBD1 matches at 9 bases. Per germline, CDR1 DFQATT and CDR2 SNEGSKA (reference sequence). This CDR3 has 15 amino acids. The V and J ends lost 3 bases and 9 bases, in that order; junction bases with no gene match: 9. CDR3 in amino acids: CSARAPGDRVSPLHF. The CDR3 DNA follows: TGCAGTGCTAGGGCGCCCGGGGACAGGGTTTCACCCCTCCACTTT.

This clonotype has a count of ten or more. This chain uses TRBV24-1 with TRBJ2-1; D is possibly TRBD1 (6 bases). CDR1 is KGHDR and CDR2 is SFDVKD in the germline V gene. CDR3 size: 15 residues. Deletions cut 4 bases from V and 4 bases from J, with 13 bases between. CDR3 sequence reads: CATSDPKDRYNEQFF. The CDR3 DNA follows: TGTGCCACCAGTGACCCAAAGGACAGATACAATGAGCAGTTCTTC.

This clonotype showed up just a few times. The CDR3 DNA follows: TGTGCCACCAGCAGCATGGGCTCGAATATGTGGGAGCAGTACTTC. Its translation is CATSSMGSNMWEQYF. V usage is TRBV15 and J usage is TRBJ2-7; the D is unclear. V was pared by 3 bases and J by 7 bases, with 19 bases between. CDR1 and CDR2 (germline): LNHNV, YYDKDF (reference sequence). The CDR3 totals 15 residues.

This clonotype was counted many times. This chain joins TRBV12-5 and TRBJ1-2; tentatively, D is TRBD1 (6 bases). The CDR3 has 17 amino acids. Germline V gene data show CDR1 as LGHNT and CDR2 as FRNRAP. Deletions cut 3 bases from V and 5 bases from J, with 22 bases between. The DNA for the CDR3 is TGTGCTAGTGGTTTAACACCGGGGACAAAGGCCGATTATGGCTACACCTTC. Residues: CASGLTPGTKADYGYTF.

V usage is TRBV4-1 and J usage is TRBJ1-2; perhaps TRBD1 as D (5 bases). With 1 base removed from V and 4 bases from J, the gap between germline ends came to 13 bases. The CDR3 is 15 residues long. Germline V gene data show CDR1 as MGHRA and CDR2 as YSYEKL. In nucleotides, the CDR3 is TGCGCCAGCAGCCAAGTTAAGCAGGGCGGCTATGGCTACACCTTC. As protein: CASSQVKQGGYGYTF.

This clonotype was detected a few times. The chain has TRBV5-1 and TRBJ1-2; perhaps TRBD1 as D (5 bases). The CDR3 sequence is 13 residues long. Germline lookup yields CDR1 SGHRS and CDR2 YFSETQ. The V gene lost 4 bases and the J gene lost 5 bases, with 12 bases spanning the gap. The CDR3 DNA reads TGCGCCAGCAGCATTGGGACCGATTATGGCTACACCTTC. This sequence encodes CASSIGTDYGYTF.

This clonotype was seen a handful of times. Here the CDR3 reads CASSAQNGLYF. The CDR3 region has the DNA TGTGCCAGCAGCGCTCAAAACGGTCTGTATTTT. The chain uses TRBV2 and TRBJ2-3, with D hard to call. The CDR3 runs 11 residues. Germline V gene sequence: CDR1 SNHLY, CDR2 FYNNEI. Trimming removed 6 bases from V and 14 bases from J, with 15 bases in between. The variable domain in full, with the rest retrieved from reference TRBV2 and TRBJ2-3, is EPEVTQTPSHQVTQMGQEVILRCVPISNHLYFYWYRQILGQKVEFLVSFYNNEISEKSEIFDDQFSVERPDGSNFTLKIRSTKLEDSAMYFCASSAQNGLYFGPGTRLTVL.

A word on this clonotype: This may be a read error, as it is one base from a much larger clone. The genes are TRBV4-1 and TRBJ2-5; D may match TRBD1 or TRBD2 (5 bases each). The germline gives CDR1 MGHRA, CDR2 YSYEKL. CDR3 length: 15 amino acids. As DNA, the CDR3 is TGCGCCAGCACCCGAGATAGCCTAGGGACGGAGACCCAGCACTTC. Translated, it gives CASTRDSLGTETQHF.

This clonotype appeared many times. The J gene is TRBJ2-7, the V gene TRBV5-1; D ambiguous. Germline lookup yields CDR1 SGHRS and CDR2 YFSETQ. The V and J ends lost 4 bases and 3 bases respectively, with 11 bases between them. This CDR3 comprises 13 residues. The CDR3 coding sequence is TGCGCCAGCAGCCTAGAAGTGGGCTACGAGCAGTACTTC. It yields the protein CASSLEVGYEQYF.

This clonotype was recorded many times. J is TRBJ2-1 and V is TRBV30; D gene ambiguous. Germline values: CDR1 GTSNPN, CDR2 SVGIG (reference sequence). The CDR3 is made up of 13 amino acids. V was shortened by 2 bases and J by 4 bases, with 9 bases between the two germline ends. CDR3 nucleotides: TGTGCCTGGAGTCGCAGTGAATACAATGAGCAGTTCTTC. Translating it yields CAWSRSEYNEQFF.

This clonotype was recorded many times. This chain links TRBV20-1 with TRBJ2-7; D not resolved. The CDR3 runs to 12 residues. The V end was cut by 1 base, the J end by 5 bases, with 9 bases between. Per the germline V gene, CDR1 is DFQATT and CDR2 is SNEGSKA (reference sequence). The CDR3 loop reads CSARVVAHEQYF. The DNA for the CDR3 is TGCAGTGCTAGAGTGGTAGCTCACGAGCAGTACTTC.

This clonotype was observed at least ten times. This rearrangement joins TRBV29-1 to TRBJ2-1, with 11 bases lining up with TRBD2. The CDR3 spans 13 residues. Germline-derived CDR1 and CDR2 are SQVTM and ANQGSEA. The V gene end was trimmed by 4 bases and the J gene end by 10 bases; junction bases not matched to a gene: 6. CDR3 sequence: CSVVAGGLGEQFF. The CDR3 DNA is TGCAGCGTTGTAGCGGGAGGGTTAGGCGAGCAGTTCTTC.

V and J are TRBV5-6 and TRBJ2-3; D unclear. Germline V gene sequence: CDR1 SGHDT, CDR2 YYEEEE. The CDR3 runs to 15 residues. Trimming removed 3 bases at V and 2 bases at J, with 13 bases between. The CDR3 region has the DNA TGTGCCAGCAGCTCGGCACCAGCACCCACAGATACGCAGTATTTT. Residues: CASSSAPAPTDTQYF.

For the CDR3, the DNA is TGTGCCAGCAGTTTTTGGGGGGCGGATAATTCACCCCTCCACTTT. It translates to CASSFWGADNSPLHF. The chain combines TRBV28 with TRBJ1-6, with TRBD1 as a possible D gene (6 bases). V lost 3 bases to trimming and J lost 5 bases, with 11 bases between them. CDR3 length equals 15 residues. CDR1 and CDR2 from the germline V gene are MDHEN and SYDVKM.

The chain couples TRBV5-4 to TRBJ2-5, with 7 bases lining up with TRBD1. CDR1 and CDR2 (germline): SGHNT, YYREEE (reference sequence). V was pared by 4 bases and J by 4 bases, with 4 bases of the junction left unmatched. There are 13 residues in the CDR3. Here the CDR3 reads CASSTGTAETQYF. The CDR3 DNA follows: TGTGCCAGCAGCACCGGGACAGCAGAGACCCAGTACTTC. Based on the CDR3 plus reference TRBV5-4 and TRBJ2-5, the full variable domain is ETGVTQSPTHLIKTRGQQVTLRCSSQSGHNTVSWYQQALGQGPQFIFQYYREEENGRGNFPPRFSGLQFPNYSSELNVNALELDDSALYLCASSTGTAETQYFGPGTRLLVL.

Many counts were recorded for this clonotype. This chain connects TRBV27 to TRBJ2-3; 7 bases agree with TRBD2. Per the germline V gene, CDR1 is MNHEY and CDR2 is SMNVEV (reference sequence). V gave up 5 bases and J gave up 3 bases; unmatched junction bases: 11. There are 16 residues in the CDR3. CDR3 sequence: CASSSWGRGRTDTQYF. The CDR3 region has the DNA TGTGCCAGCAGTAGCTGGGGGAGGGGAAGAACAGATACGCAGTATTTT.

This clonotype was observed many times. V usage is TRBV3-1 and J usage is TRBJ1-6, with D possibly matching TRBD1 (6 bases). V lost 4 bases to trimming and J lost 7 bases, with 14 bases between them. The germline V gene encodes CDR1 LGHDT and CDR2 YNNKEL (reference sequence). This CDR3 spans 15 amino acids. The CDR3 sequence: CASSPWTDGNSPLHF. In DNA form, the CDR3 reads TGTGCCAGCAGCCCATGGACAGATGGGAATTCACCCCTCCACTTT.

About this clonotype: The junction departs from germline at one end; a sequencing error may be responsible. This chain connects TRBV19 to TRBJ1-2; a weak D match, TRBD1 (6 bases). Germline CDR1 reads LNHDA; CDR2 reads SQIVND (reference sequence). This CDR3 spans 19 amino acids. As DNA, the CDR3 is TGTGCCAGTGGTATAGGTGAAGGCGCTGGAGGGGGGTTCCTCTATGGCTACACCTTC. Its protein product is CASGIGEGAGGGFLYGYTF.

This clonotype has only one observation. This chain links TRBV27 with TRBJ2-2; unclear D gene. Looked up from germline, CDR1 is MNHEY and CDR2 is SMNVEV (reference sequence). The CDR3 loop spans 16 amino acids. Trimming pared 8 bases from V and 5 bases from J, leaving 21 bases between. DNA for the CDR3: TGTGCCAGCCGTGGACCAGGTTCCCTTCGGACCGGGGAGCTGTTTTTT. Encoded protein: CASRGPGSLRTGELFF.

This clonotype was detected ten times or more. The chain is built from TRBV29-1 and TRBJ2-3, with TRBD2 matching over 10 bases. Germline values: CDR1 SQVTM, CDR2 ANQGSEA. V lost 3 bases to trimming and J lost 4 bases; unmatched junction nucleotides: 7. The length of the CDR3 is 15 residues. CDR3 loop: CSVDVAGGHSDTQYF. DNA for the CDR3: TGCAGCGTTGATGTAGCGGGAGGACATTCAGATACGCAGTATTTT.

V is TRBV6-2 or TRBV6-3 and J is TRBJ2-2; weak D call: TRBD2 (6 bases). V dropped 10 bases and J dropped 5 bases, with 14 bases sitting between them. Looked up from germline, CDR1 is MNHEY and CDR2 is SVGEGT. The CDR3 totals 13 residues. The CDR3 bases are TGTGCCATACCGGACGGAGGGACCGGGGAGCTGTTTTTT. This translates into CAIPDGGTGELFF.

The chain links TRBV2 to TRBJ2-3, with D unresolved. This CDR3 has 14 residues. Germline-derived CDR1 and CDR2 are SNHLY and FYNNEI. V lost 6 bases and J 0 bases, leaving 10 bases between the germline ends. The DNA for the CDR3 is TGTGCCAGCAGCGACACTACTAGCACAGATACGCAGTATTTT. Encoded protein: CASSDTTSTDTQYF.

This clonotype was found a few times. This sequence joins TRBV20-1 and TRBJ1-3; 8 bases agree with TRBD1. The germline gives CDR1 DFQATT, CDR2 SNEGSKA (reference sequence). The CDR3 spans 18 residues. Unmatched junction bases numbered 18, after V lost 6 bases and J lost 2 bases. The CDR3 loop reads CSALRFGQGSTTGNTIYF. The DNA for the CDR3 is TGCAGTGCCCTTCGATTTGGACAGGGATCGACAACTGGAAACACCATATATTTT.

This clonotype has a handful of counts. CDR3 in amino acids: CASSFGAGGQPQHF. The CDR3 DNA reads as TGTGCCAGCAGTTTCGGGGCAGGGGGACAGCCCCAGCATTTT. The rearrangement joins TRBV12-3 or TRBV12-4 to TRBJ1-5, with 7 bases fitting TRBD1. There are 14 residues in the CDR3. The trim removed 3 bases at V and 7 bases at J, leaving 6 bases unmatched.

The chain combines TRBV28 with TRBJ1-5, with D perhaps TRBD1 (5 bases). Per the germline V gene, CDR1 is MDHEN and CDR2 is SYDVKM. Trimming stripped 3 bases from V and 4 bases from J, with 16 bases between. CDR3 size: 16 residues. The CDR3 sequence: CASSFGGDFGNQPQHF. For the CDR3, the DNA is TGTGCCAGCAGTTTTGGGGGGGATTTTGGGAATCAGCCCCAGCATTTT.